These T cell receptor beta chains were read from a single sample in a study of identical twins. TCRdb fed the 5' RACE reads into MiXCR, producing one record per CDR3 protein. The data contain some 600,000 distinct CDR3 sequences, 7.1% of them seen just once; the ten biggest clones take up 1.5% to 2%. This sample also appeared in a second study, on yellow fever vaccine responses in identical twins.

The material sequenced was PBMCs. The source of these receptors is a young woman in good health. The conserved cysteine and the conserved F or W are not part of the CDR3 here.

J gene	V gene	CDR3 protein
TRBJ1-3	TRBV6-1	ASSRQGGYLGNTIY
TRBJ1-1	TRBV29-1	SVGLVGTEAF
TRBJ2-5	TRBV18	ASSQTPGLGETQY
TRBJ1-3	TRBV11-1	ASSPGAGLPYSGNTIY
TRBJ2-1	TRBV28	ASSPRWGGDYNEQF
TRBJ2-2	TRBV5-1	ASSSWSTNTGELF
TRBJ2-7	TRBV27	ASSLYWSRSREGGYEQY
TRBJ1-1	TRBV5-1	ASSMGSSGTVNTEAF
TRBJ2-1	TRBV5-1	ASSLWETSSYNEQF
TRBJ2-1	TRBV2	AGDSGQLYNEQF
TRBJ1-2	TRBV20-1	IGQKNYGYT
TRBJ1-1	TRBV6-2/TRBV6-3	ASSFIEVGTEAF
TRBJ2-5	TRBV15	ATSRDGLARETQY
TRBJ2-5	TRBV24-1	ATSEAGRNQETQY
TRBJ2-7	TRBV5-1	ASSPSGLVEYEQY
TRBJ1-2	TRBV5-1	ASSLGTVLREVYGYT
TRBJ2-5	TRBV7-7	ASSLAGTGETQY
TRBJ2-1	TRBV3-1	ASSRRTSGSYNEQF
TRBJ2-3	TRBV5-1	ASSPFSSTAGTDTQY
TRBJ2-7	TRBV15	ATSRVREGTYEQY
TRBJ2-1	TRBV15	ATSRDRASYNEQF
TRBJ1-2	TRBV5-1	ASSLGEEYGYT
TRBJ2-3	TRBV12-3/TRBV12-4	ASSLISGGTDTQY
TRBJ2-3	TRBV15	ATSRGNSVGGPDTQY
TRBJ2-7	TRBV5-5	ASSLEVLAGNYEQY
TRBJ1-1	TRBV7-8	ASSLARTVSTEAF
TRBJ1-5	TRBV2	ASSVSLTGYSNQPQH
TRBJ1-2	TRBV10-3	AISEEVGYT
TRBJ2-3	TRBV7-3	ASSRDSLDTQY
TRBJ2-1	TRBV10-3	AITGESSYNEQF
TRBJ2-3	TRBV9	ASSLKGVAVTDTQY
TRBJ2-1	TRBV13	ASSSGRSSYNEQF
TRBJ1-2	TRBV7-9	ASSSRDGPYGYT
TRBJ1-2	TRBV3-1	ASSLYEQGQDPETFGWDNYGYT
TRBJ2-1	TRBV20-1	SARKASGSDRYNEQF
TRBJ2-1	TRBV29-1	SVELPANEQF
TRBJ1-1	TRBV5-1	ASNFRGLNTEAF
TRBJ2-2	TRBV28	ASSLVLTGRAFGELF
TRBJ2-7	TRBV3-1	ASSPAFRALYEQY
TRBJ2-7	TRBV29-1	SVVGEREGLYEQY
TRBJ2-1	TRBV5-1	ASSSLLDNEQF
TRBJ2-7	TRBV5-5	ASSHSGTGLYEQY
TRBJ2-3	TRBV24-1	ATSDSQGADTQY
TRBJ2-6	TRBV5-1	ASSSQDRKSSGANVLT
TRBJ2-5	TRBV13	ASSPRTDAGQETQY
TRBJ2-5	TRBV5-1	ASSRDNQETQY
TRBJ2-2	TRBV11-1	ASSTRSGSLPTGELF